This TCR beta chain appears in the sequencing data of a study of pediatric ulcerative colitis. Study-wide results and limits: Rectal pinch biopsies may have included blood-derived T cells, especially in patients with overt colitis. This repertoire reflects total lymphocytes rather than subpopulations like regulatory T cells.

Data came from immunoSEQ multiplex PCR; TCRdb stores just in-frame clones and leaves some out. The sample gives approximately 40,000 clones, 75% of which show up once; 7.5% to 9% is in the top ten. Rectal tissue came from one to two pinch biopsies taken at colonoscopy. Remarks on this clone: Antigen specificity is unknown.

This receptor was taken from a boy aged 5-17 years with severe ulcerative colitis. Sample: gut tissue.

CDR3 loop: CASSPQYGTAYEQYF. DNA of the CDR3: TGTGCCAGCTCACCACAGTACGGGACAGCCTACGAGCAGTACTTC. This chain uses TRBV18 with TRBJ2-7; 7 nucleotides line up with TRBD1. The germline gives CDR1 KGHSH, CDR2 LQKENI. CDR3 length equals 15 residues. J gave up 2 bases and V 1 base, and 5 bases lay outside the gene matches.